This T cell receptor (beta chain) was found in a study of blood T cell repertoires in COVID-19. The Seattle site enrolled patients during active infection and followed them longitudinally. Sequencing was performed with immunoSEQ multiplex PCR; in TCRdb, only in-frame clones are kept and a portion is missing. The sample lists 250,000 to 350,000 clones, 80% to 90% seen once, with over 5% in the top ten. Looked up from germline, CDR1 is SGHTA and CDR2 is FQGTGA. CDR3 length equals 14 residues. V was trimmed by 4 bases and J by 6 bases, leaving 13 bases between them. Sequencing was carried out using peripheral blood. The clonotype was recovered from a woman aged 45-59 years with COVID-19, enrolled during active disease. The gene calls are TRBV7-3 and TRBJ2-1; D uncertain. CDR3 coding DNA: TGTGCCAGCAGCTCCGACTCCTCGGGCAATGAGCAGTTCTTC. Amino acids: CASSSDSSGNEQFF.